A single sample is the source of the 32 T cell receptor beta chains below, sequenced in a study of cytotoxic CD8 clonotypes in ibrutinib-treated CLL. TCRdb keeps only in-frame clones here, not all; method: immunoSEQ multiplex PCR. The sample lists tens of thousands of clones, 49% seen once, with 15% to 20% in the top ten. The input for sequencing was PBMCs, taken before ibrutinib treatment. These receptors were taken from a human donor with chronic lymphocytic leukemia.

This chain links TRBV2 with TRBJ1-6; D remains unclear. CDR1 is SNHLY and CDR2 is FYNNEI in the germline V gene. V was trimmed by 6 bases and J by 2 bases, leaving 8 bases between them. The CDR3 is 14 residues long. In DNA, the CDR3 is TGTGCCAGCAGAAGCCCTGCCTATAATTCACCCCTCCACTTT. Translating it yields CASRSPAYNSPLHF. Based on the CDR3 plus reference TRBV2 and TRBJ1-6, the full variable domain is EPEVTQTPSHQVTQMGQEVILRCVPISNHLYFYWYRQILGQKVEFLVSFYNNEISEKSEIFDDQFSVERPDGSNFTLKIRSTKLEDSAMYFCASRSPAYNSPLHFGNGTRLTVT.

This clone occurred a few times. The V gene is TRBV27, the J gene TRBJ2-3; 9 nucleotides agree with TRBD2. The CDR3 runs 15 residues. Germline V lookup: CDR1 MNHEY, CDR2 SMNVEV (reference sequence). V gave up 8 bases and J gave up 1 base; unmatched junction bases: 7. CDR3 sequence reads: CASGVERGGTDTQYF. CDR3 DNA sequence: TGTGCCAGCGGTGTGGAGCGGGGGGGCACAGATACGCAGTATTTT.

The chain joins TRBV13 to TRBJ2-5, with TRBD2 as a possible D gene (5 bases). The germline CDR1 and CDR2 sequences are PRHDT and FYEKMQ (reference sequence). Trimming took 5 bases from V and 0 from J, leaving 13 bases between them. The CDR3 spans 15 residues. In DNA form, the CDR3 reads TGTGCCAGCAGCCGACCGACGGACTACCAAGAGACCCAGTACTTC. The encoded protein is CASSRPTDYQETQYF.

This clone is categorized as medium-sized (0.01 to 0.1%). This chain links TRBV4-1 with TRBJ1-2; 8 nucleotides line up with TRBD1. V gave up 6 bases and J gave up 3 bases; unmatched junction bases: 6. Germline V gives CDR1 MGHRA, CDR2 YSYEKL. The CDR3 has 14 residues. CDR3 amino acids: CASRDPGQDYGYTF. In DNA, the CDR3 is TGCGCCAGCAGAGACCCGGGACAGGACTATGGCTACACCTTC.

This clone was detected only a few times. This chain connects TRBV4-2 to TRBJ1-5, with D possibly TRBD1 on 6 matching bases. V dropped 1 base and J dropped 3 bases, with 16 bases sitting between them. CDR3 length: 17 residues. Germline CDR1 reads LGHNA; CDR2 reads YNFKEQ. The CDR3 DNA follows: TGTGCCAGCAGCCAAGTTCAGGGGCTGGAATACAATCAGCCCCAGCATTTT. Its protein product is CASSQVQGLEYNQPQHF.

The rearrangement joins TRBV28 to TRBJ2-7; no clear D. The CDR3 is made up of 13 amino acids. The germline gives CDR1 MDHEN, CDR2 SYDVKM. Trimming removed 0 bases from V and 3 bases from J, with 6 bases in between. In DNA, the CDR3 is TGTGCCAGCAGTTTATGGCGTAGCTACGAGCAGTACTTC. Protein: CASSLWRSYEQYF.

This chain connects TRBV4-2 to TRBJ1-2, with unresolved D. The CDR3 length is 13 residues. CDR1 and CDR2 (germline): LGHNA, YNFKEQ. Between the trimmed V and J ends, which lost 3 bases and 1 base, there was a span of 6 bases. Here the CDR3 DNA reads TGTGCCAGCAGCCAGCTACATAACTATGGCTACACCTTC. As protein: CASSQLHNYGYTF.

The V gene is TRBV4-2, the J gene TRBJ2-7, with 10 bases that match TRBD2. This CDR3 is built from 16 residues. J lost 4 bases, V lost 0 bases, and 6 bases had no gene match. Germline V gene data show CDR1 as LGHNA and CDR2 as YNFKEQ. DNA for the CDR3: TGTGCCAGCAGCCAAGATCTAGCGGGGGTGGAGTACGAGCAGTACTTC. Translating gives CASSQDLAGVEYEQYF.

There are a few counts of this clone. The J gene is TRBJ1-2, the V gene TRBV4-2, with 8 positions matching TRBD1. CDR3 length: 16 residues. With 6 bases clipped from V and 7 bases from J, the junction kept 16 bases outside the gene matches. CDR1 LGHNA and CDR2 YNFKEQ come from the germline V gene. The chain's CDR3 is CASREKTGTGFSGYTF. The DNA of the CDR3 is TGTGCCAGCAGGGAAAAAACCGGGACAGGATTTTCTGGCTACACCTTC.

This clone was counted between two and nine times. V usage is TRBV7-6 and J usage is TRBJ2-7; 8 positions match TRBD2. From germline, CDR1 is SGHVS and CDR2 FNYEAQ. The V segment lost 5 bases and the J segment 6 bases; nucleotides outside the gene matches: 9. The length of the CDR3 is 14 residues. The CDR3 DNA follows: TGTGCCAGCAGCCCCGGGAGGGGGTCTCGCGAGCAGTACTTC. Amino acid sequence: CASSPGRGSREQYF.

The rearrangement links TRBV1 to TRBJ2-7. TRBV1 is an annotated pseudogene. CDR3 length: 14 residues. The CDR3 DNA sequence: TGCACCAGCAGCCAATCCCCCGGGCCACACGGTCAGTACTTC. The encoded protein is CTSSQSPGPHGQYF.

The chain links TRBV19 to TRBJ1-4; the match to TRBD1 covers 7 bases. Losses at the gene ends were 7 bases for V and 7 bases for J; bases not matched to a gene: 6. Germline CDR1 LNHDA, CDR2 SQIVND (reference sequence). This CDR3 has 13 amino acids. The CDR3 spells CASTATGTEKLFF. The CDR3 DNA sequence: TGTGCCAGTACCGCGACAGGGACTGAAAAACTGTTTTTT.

This sequence joins TRBV19 and TRBJ1-5; a possible D gene is TRBD1 (5 bases). From germline, CDR1 is LNHDA and CDR2 SQIVND (reference sequence). The CDR3 contains 18 residues. Trimming removed 4 bases from V and 0 bases from J, with 19 bases in between. In nucleotides, the CDR3 is TGTGCCAGTAGTAAGGTTTTCCAGGGAACCTATAGCAATCAGCCCCAGCATTTT. This sequence encodes CASSKVFQGTYSNQPQHF.

The CDR3 here is CASSLSRDYGYTF. The DNA of the CDR3 is TGTGCCAGCAGCTTGAGCAGGGACTATGGCTACACCTTC. The rearrangement uses TRBV11-1 and TRBJ1-2; D may be TRBD1 (5 bases). The CDR3 contains 13 residues. V lost 3 bases and J lost 3, with 8 bases in between. Germline CDR1 reads SGHAT; CDR2 reads FQDESV (reference sequence).

This clone has only a few counts. The chain links TRBV18 to TRBJ1-4; the D is unclear. Germline V gene data show CDR1 as KGHSH and CDR2 as LQKENI. This CDR3 is 12 amino acids long. V dropped 2 bases and J dropped 15 bases, with 13 bases sitting between them. The DNA of the CDR3 is TGTGCCAGCTCACCAAATATCAAGGAATTGTTTTTT. It encodes CASSPNIKELFF.

This chain joins TRBV6-1 and TRBJ1-1, with TRBD1 as a possible D gene (6 bases). CDR1 MNHNS and CDR2 SASEGT come from the germline V gene. The V gene lost 6 bases and the J gene lost 4 bases, with 15 bases spanning the gap. The CDR3 loop spans 14 amino acids. The CDR3 bases are TGTGCCAGCAGCGACAGGTGGGGCGGCACTGAAGCTTTCTTT. Its translation: CASSDRWGGTEAFF.

CDR3 region: CASSSGEDYGYTF. Here the CDR3 DNA reads TGTGCCAGCAGTTCAGGGGAGGACTATGGCTACACCTTC. The rearrangement links TRBV27 to TRBJ1-2; perhaps TRBD1 as D (6 bases). Trimming cost V 4 bases and J 3 bases, with 9 bases left between them. The CDR3 loop spans 13 amino acids. The germline CDR1 and CDR2 sequences are MNHEY and SMNVEV (reference sequence).

This clone has more than one count but fewer than ten. V gene TRBV7-3 combines with J gene TRBJ2-6; D is tentatively TRBD1 or TRBD2 (5 bases each). V lost 3 bases, J lost 3 bases, and 6 bases lay in between. This CDR3 is built from 14 residues. CDR1 and CDR2 (germline): SGHTA, FQGTGA. The DNA for the CDR3 is TGTGCCAGCAGCTTGGGGGATGGGGCCAACGTCCTGACTTTC. It codes for CASSLGDGANVLTF.

In this sample, this clone is medium-sized (0.01 to 0.1%). The chain has TRBV19 and TRBJ1-2, with 7 positions matching TRBD1. The CDR3 runs to 12 residues. V was pared by 10 bases and J by 3 bases, with 5 bases of the junction left unmatched. Germline V gives CDR1 LNHDA, CDR2 SQIVND (reference sequence). The DNA of the CDR3 is TGTGCCATAGGGGGACAGTACTATGGCTACACCTTC. Translated, it gives CAIGGQYYGYTF.

The chain recombines TRBV9 with TRBJ1-1, with 7 bases matching TRBD1. This CDR3 is 15 amino acids long. Germline loops: CDR1 SGDLS, CDR2 YYNGEE. Losses at the gene ends were 2 bases for V and 5 bases for J; bases not matched to a gene: 9. CDR3 coding DNA: TGTGCCAGCAGCGTCACGACAGGGTGGGAAACTGAAGCTTTCTTT. It yields the protein CASSVTTGWETEAFF. Combining the CDR3 with reference TRBV9 and TRBJ1-1 gives the whole variable domain DSGVTQTPKHLITATGQRVTLRCSPRSGDLSVYWYQQSLDQGLQFLIQYYNGEERAKGNILERFSAQQFPDLHSELNLSSLELGDSALYFCASSVTTGWETEAFFGQGTRLTVV.

This clone was seen a handful of times. The chain couples TRBV11-3 to TRBJ1-6; TRBD1 is a possible D gene (5 bases). Germline loops: CDR1 SGHNT, CDR2 YENEEA. There are 14 residues in the CDR3. Deletions cut 3 bases from V and 8 bases from J, with 11 bases between. CDR3 DNA sequence: TGTGCCAGCAGCTTGGGGGGAACCCATTCACCCCTCCACTTT. Translation: CASSLGGTHSPLHF.

J is TRBJ1-1 and V is TRBV5-6; weak D call: TRBD1 (5 bases). Looked up from germline, CDR1 is SGHDT and CDR2 is YYEEEE. V was pared by 0 bases and J by 4 bases, with 10 bases between. The CDR3 sequence is 14 residues long. The CDR3 nucleotides are TGTGCCAGCAGCTTGGCGCGGGGGGGCACTGAAGCTTTCTTT. The encoded protein is CASSLARGGTEAFF.

This chain connects TRBV9 to TRBJ2-7; 8 nucleotides agree with TRBD2. J gave up 2 bases and V 0 bases, and 7 bases lay outside the gene matches. The CDR3 covers 16 residues. Looked up from germline, CDR1 is SGDLS and CDR2 is YYNGEE. In DNA, the CDR3 is TGTGCCAGCAGCGTAGGTCGGGGGGGTTTTACCTACGAGCAGTACTTC. Its translation is CASSVGRGGFTYEQYF.

V gene TRBV9 combines with J gene TRBJ2-3; D might be TRBD1 or TRBD2, each matching 5 bases. The CDR3 has 15 residues. Germline V gives CDR1 SGDLS, CDR2 YYNGEE. Trimming stripped 1 base from V and 1 base from J, with 10 bases between. This chain's CDR3 is CASSVWGIGTDTQYF. The CDR3 region has the DNA TGTGCCAGCAGCGTATGGGGGATCGGCACAGATACGCAGTATTTT.

The chain links TRBV5-1 to TRBJ2-7; 7 positions match TRBD2. V shed 4 bases, J shed 5 bases, and the junction held 21 bases outside the gene matches. This CDR3 comprises 18 residues. The germline CDR1 and CDR2 sequences are SGHRS and YFSETQ. DNA for the CDR3: TGCGCCAGCAGCGCAAGTTATTCGGGGGGTTCCCTCCCCGACGAGCAGTACTTC. The encoded protein is CASSASYSGGSLPDEQYF. The complete variable domain, with remaining parts taken from reference TRBV5-1 and TRBJ2-7, reads KAGVTQTPRYLIKTRGQQVTLSCSPISGHRSVSWYQQTPGQGLQFLFEYFSETQRNKGNFPGRFSGRQFSNSRSEMNVSTLELGDSALYLCASSASYSGGSLPDEQYFGPGTRLTVT.

This clone was detected only a few times. The V call is TRBV10-3, the J call TRBJ2-7, with D perhaps TRBD2 (5 bases). This CDR3 contains 11 residues. Germline CDR1 and CDR2: ENHRY and SYGVKD. Trimming stripped 3 bases from V and 5 bases from J, with 5 bases between. DNA of the CDR3: TGTGCCATCAGTGACGGGGACGAGCAGTACTTC. It encodes CAISDGDEQYF.

The chain carries TRBV4-2 and TRBJ2-3; D perhaps matches TRBD2 (6 bases). CDR3 length: 20 residues. Germline CDR1 and CDR2: LGHNA and YNFKEQ. V was shortened by 1 base and J by 4 bases, with 27 bases between the two germline ends. As DNA, the CDR3 is TGTGCCAGCAGCCAAGCTAAAAATCCAGGACTACCTACGGAGGCAGATACGCAGTATTTT. Translating gives CASSQAKNPGLPTEADTQYF.

This CDR3 reads CASKDPQSGTDTQYF. The CDR3 nucleotides are TGTGCCAGCAAAGACCCCCAGTCTGGCACAGATACGCAGTATTTT. The V gene is TRBV2, the J gene TRBJ2-3; no firm D call. Per the germline V gene, CDR1 is SNHLY and CDR2 is FYNNEI. V lost 7 bases and J 1 base, leaving 15 bases between the germline ends. This CDR3 spans 15 amino acids.

A few counts support this clone. The CDR3 bases are TGTGCCAGCAGACCCGACAGGGATCAGCCCCAGCATTTT. Translation gives CASRPDRDQPQHF. The V and J genes are TRBV6-5 and TRBJ1-5; 7 bases align to TRBD1. The length of the CDR3 is 13 residues. Unmatched junction bases numbered 4, after V lost 6 bases and J lost 5 bases. Germline CDR1 reads MNHEY; CDR2 reads SVGAGI.

The table lists this clone with a count of one. The rearrangement links TRBV5-1 to TRBJ2-3; D may be TRBD2 (5 bases). The length of the CDR3 is 16 residues. V was trimmed by 2 bases and J by 0 bases, leaving 13 bases between them. Germline lookup yields CDR1 SGHRS and CDR2 YFSETQ. The CDR3 sequence: CASSFSSDPSTDTQYF. In DNA form, the CDR3 reads TGCGCCAGCAGCTTCAGTAGCGACCCAAGCACAGATACGCAGTATTTT. The whole variable domain, remainder taken from reference TRBV5-1 and TRBJ2-3, is KAGVTQTPRYLIKTRGQQVTLSCSPISGHRSVSWYQQTPGQGLQFLFEYFSETQRNKGNFPGRFSGRQFSNSRSEMNVSTLELGDSALYLCASSFSSDPSTDTQYFGPGTRLTVL.

The rearrangement joins TRBV5-1 to TRBJ2-2, with D perhaps matching TRBD2 (5 bases). The CDR3 runs 15 residues. Germline CDR1 and CDR2: SGHRS and YFSETQ. V shed 0 bases and J shed 6 bases, with 12 bases lying between them. CDR3 region: CASSLAGVVAGELFF. The CDR3 DNA reads TGCGCCAGCAGCTTGGCCGGGGTAGTCGCCGGGGAGCTGTTTTTT.

The V and J genes are TRBV4-2 and TRBJ2-7; D is perhaps TRBD2 (5 bases). The CDR3 spans 14 residues. From germline, CDR1 is LGHNA and CDR2 YNFKEQ. V was pared by 4 bases and J by 0 bases, with 10 bases between. The CDR3 DNA sequence: TGTGCCAGCAGCCCTAAAGGGAGCTCCTACGAGCAGTACTTC. This encodes CASSPKGSSYEQYF.